This TCR beta chain comes out of a study of memory CD4+ T cells and cytomegalovirus serostatus. Trimming pared 4 bases from V and 0 bases from J, leaving 16 bases between. The CDR3 is 16 amino acids. Germline V gene sequence: CDR1 ENHRY, CDR2 SYGVKD. Assay: immunoSEQ multiplex PCR; the TCRdb copy retains only in-frame clones and omits some. The table shows about 48,000 clones, with just under 80% occurring only once. The sort gate was single viable CD3+CD4+CD8-CD45RO+ cells for memory CD4+ T cells. Sequences were obtained from memory CD4+ T cells from blood. The receptor comes from an adult in good health and CMV-seronegative. The rearrangement joins TRBV10-3 to TRBJ2-7; either TRBD1 or TRBD2 may supply D (6 bases each). The DNA of the CDR3 is TGTGCCATCAGTGGCCGGGACAAGGGACTCTCCTACGAGCAGTACTTC. Its translation: CAISGRDKGLSYEQYF.